The sample holds one count of the clone carrying this T cell receptor (beta chain). This entry belongs to a study of blood T cell repertoires in COVID-19. About the research overall: Collection of acute and convalescent COVID-19 samples took place in the United States, Italy and Spain. The cDNA or gDNA used as material had been derived from T cells, B-cell-depleted T cells, or PBMCs.

This CDR3 spans 13 amino acids. V lost 6 bases and J lost 4, with 12 bases in between. Germline-derived CDR1 and CDR2 are SGHAT and FQNNGV. Clones were sequenced by immunoSEQ multiplex PCR, and TCRdb holds only the in-frame ones, with some missing. The table has about 300,000 clones, 65% to 90% seen once. In terms of age and location, participants ranged from roughly 18 to 90 years and lived in about 25 US areas. Two negative PCRs, clearance, or symptom resolution characterized the recovered Cohort 3 donors. This clonotype was obtained from a man younger than 45 who had recovered from COVID-19. V and J are TRBV11-2 and TRBJ1-2, with D perhaps TRBD1 (6 bases). Sequenced material: PBMCs or T cells enriched from blood (not recorded which). The CDR3 region is CASRRGFGYGYTF. DNA for the CDR3: TGTGCCAGCAGGAGGGGGTTCGGCTATGGCTACACCTTC.